The 32 T cell receptor beta chains listed next were all sequenced from one sample in a study of blood T cell repertoires in COVID-19. This table comes from immunoSEQ multiplex PCR, and its TCRdb copy is limited to in-frame clones, with some not included. This sample has 200,000 to 250,000 clones; more than 75% occur once, and the top ten carry about 2.1%. What was sequenced was PBMCs or T cells enriched from blood (not recorded which). The receptors stem from a woman in her forties or fifties who had recovered from COVID-19.

The chain uses TRBV19 and TRBJ1-3; 8 bases match TRBD1. This CDR3 is built from 17 residues. With V trimmed by 4 bases and J by 2 bases, 10 bases remained unmatched. Per the germline V gene, CDR1 is LNHDA and CDR2 is SQIVND (reference sequence). The CDR3 here is CASSSRGRASPGNTIYF. The DNA of the CDR3 is TGTGCCAGTAGTAGCAGGGGGCGCGCCTCACCTGGAAACACCATATATTTT.

This sequence joins TRBV10-3 and TRBJ1-5; D uncertain. Deletions cut 4 bases from V and 3 bases from J, with 7 bases between. Germline values: CDR1 ENHRY, CDR2 SYGVKD. This CDR3 is 13 amino acids long. The CDR3 region has the DNA TGTGCCATCAGTGGCGGGGTCAATCAGCCCCAGCATTTT. This translates into CAISGGVNQPQHF.

The chain recombines TRBV4-2 with TRBJ1-5; D uncertain. V lost 1 base to trimming and J lost 2 bases, with 9 bases between them. The CDR3 is 15 residues long. The germline gives CDR1 LGHNA, CDR2 YNFKEQ. The CDR3 region has the DNA TGTGCCAGCAGCCAAGTCTCGGGAGGCAATCAGCCCCAGCATTTT. It translates to CASSQVSGGNQPQHF.

The J gene is TRBJ1-5, the V gene TRBV7-8; D call uncertain. The CDR3 is 18 amino acids. The V gene's germline CDR1 is SGHVS and CDR2 FQNEAQ. The ends were cut back, 5 bases at V and 3 bases at J, with 23 bases in the middle. CDR3 sequence (DNA): TGTGCCAGCAGCCCAATGAGGAGCCAGGCGGGTCTCAATCAGCCCCAGCATTTT. Translation: CASSPMRSQAGLNQPQHF.

The chain uses TRBV19 and TRBJ1-1; TRBD1 aligns across 8 bases. The CDR3 runs 15 residues. Germline CDR1 is LNHDA and CDR2 is SQIVND (reference sequence). Trimming took 9 bases from V and 5 from J; bases not matched to a gene: 14. The CDR3 protein is CASNPTGVRATEAFF. The CDR3 DNA reads as TGTGCCAGCAACCCGACAGGGGTGAGGGCGACTGAAGCTTTCTTT. Based on the CDR3 plus reference TRBV19 and TRBJ1-1, the full variable domain is DGGITQSPKYLFRKEGQNVTLSCEQNLNHDAMYWYRQDPGQGLRLIYYSQIVNDFQKGDIAEGYSVSREKKESFPLTVTSAQKNPTAFYLCASNPTGVRATEAFFGQGTRLTVV.

The rearrangement uses TRBV30 and TRBJ1-1; D possibly corresponds to TRBD1 (6 bases). From germline, CDR1 is GTSNPN and CDR2 SVGIG (reference sequence). The length of the CDR3 is 15 residues. V lost 2 bases and J 1 base, leaving 14 bases between the germline ends. CDR3 loop: CAWSPPGHTNTEAFF. CDR3 coding DNA: TGTGCCTGGAGTCCGCCGGGACACACGAACACTGAAGCTTTCTTT. The full variable domain, its missing parts supplied by reference TRBV30 and TRBJ1-1, is SQTIHQWPATLVQPVGSPLSLECTVEGTSNPNLYWYRQAAGRGLQLLFYSVGIGQISSEVPQNLSASRPQDRQFILSSKKLLLSDSGFYLCAWSPPGHTNTEAFFGQGTRLTVV.

This chain joins TRBV4-1 and TRBJ1-5; D unresolved. The CDR3 contains 15 residues. CDR1 and CDR2 (germline): MGHRA, YSYEKL. V lost 0 bases, J lost 7 bases, and 13 bases lay in between. In DNA, the CDR3 is TGCGCCAGCAGCCAAGATCCCCAGTCCGGGCAGCCCCAGCATTTT. This codes for CASSQDPQSGQPQHF.

The chain carries TRBV27 and TRBJ2-3, with 7 bases aligning to TRBD1. J was trimmed by 4 bases and V by 8 bases; bases with no gene match: 6. This CDR3 has 13 amino acids. Germline assignment: CDR1 MNHEY and CDR2 SMNVEV (reference sequence). The CDR3 DNA reads as TGTGCCAGCTGGACAGGCGCCGCAGATACGCAGTATTTT. Protein product: CASWTGAADTQYF.

This clone appeared a few times. The rearrangement links TRBV15 to TRBJ1-5, with D possibly being TRBD1 (5 bases). V gave up 0 bases and J gave up 6 bases, with 12 bases separating them. The length of the CDR3 is 15 residues. Per germline, CDR1 LNHNV and CDR2 YYDKDF (reference sequence). In nucleotides, the CDR3 is TGTGCCACCAGCAGAGATCCGGGGGGGAGTCAGCCCCAGCATTTT. It codes for CATSRDPGGSQPQHF.

V usage is TRBV3-1 (or the pseudogene TRBV3-2) and J usage is TRBJ2-7; 9 positions agree with TRBD1. The length of the CDR3 is 14 residues. V shed 1 base, J shed 7 bases, and the junction held 5 bases outside the gene matches. Germline loops: CDR1 LGHDT, CDR2 YNNKEL (reference sequence). DNA for the CDR3: TGTGCCAGCAGCCAAGGGACAGGGGTTGGGGAGCAGTACTTC. Its translation is CASSQGTGVGEQYF.

The V call is TRBV5-6, the J call TRBJ1-6, with 8 bases lining up with TRBD1. The V and J ends lost 4 bases and 3 bases, in that order; junction bases with no gene match: 6. CDR1 and CDR2 from the germline V gene are SGHDT and YYEEEE. This CDR3 contains 16 residues. CDR3 in amino acids: CASSTDRGYYNSPLHF. The CDR3 DNA follows: TGTGCCAGCAGCACCGACAGGGGCTACTATAATTCACCCCTCCACTTT.

The genes are TRBV30 and TRBJ1-3; tentatively, D is TRBD1 (5 bases). Trimming stripped 4 bases from V and 5 bases from J, with 15 bases between. The CDR3 totals 14 residues. CDR1 and CDR2 (germline): GTSNPN, SVGIG (reference sequence). In DNA, the CDR3 is TGTGCCTGGAAGGGGCAGCTCTATCGAAACACCATATATTTT. It yields the protein CAWKGQLYRNTIYF.

The V and J genes are TRBV3-1 (or the pseudogene TRBV3-2) and TRBJ1-6; D might be TRBD1 (6 bases). This CDR3 is built from 14 residues. Trimming stripped 3 bases from V and 6 bases from J, with 9 bases between. Germline loops: CDR1 LGHDT, CDR2 YNNKEL (reference sequence). CDR3 amino acids: CASSHRTANSPLHF. As DNA, the CDR3 is TGTGCCAGCAGCCATAGGACAGCTAATTCACCCCTCCACTTT.

This sequence joins TRBV7-2 and TRBJ2-2; TRBD1 is a possible D gene (6 bases). The CDR3 loop spans 15 amino acids. Germline V lookup: CDR1 SGHTA, CDR2 FQGNSA. The germline V and J ends were trimmed by 3 bases and 4 bases, with 12 bases remaining between them. The CDR3 DNA reads TGTGCCAGCAGCTTCGGACAGAGGGGCACCGGGGAGCTGTTTTTT. Its translation: CASSFGQRGTGELFF. Variable domain in full (rest from reference TRBV7-2 and TRBJ2-2): GAGVSQSPSNKVTEKGKDVELRCDPISGHTALYWYRQSLGQGLEFLIYFQGNSAPDKSGLPSDRFSAERTGGSVSTLTIQRTQQEDSAVYLCASSFGQRGTGELFFGEGSRLTVL.

Only one count was recorded for this clone. The CDR3 protein is CASSQDQAGTGTGAYGYTF. Written as DNA, the CDR3 is TGCGCCAGCAGCCAAGATCAGGCAGGGACAGGAACAGGGGCCTATGGCTACACCTTC. The rearrangement uses TRBV4-3 and TRBJ1-2; the match to TRBD1 covers 8 bases. CDR3 length: 19 amino acids. J was trimmed by 4 bases and V by 0 bases; bases with no gene match: 16. Germline CDR1 reads LGHNA; CDR2 reads YSLEER.

The chain joins TRBV28 to TRBJ1-1; D remains ambiguous. This CDR3 contains 11 residues. Germline loops: CDR1 MDHEN, CDR2 SYDVKM. V was trimmed by 5 bases and J by 2 bases, leaving 3 bases between them. CDR3 residues: CASSPNTEAFF. In nucleotides, the CDR3 is TGTGCCAGCAGTCCAAACACTGAAGCTTTCTTT.

V usage is TRBV18 and J usage is TRBJ2-3; D is possibly TRBD2 (6 bases). Germline-derived CDR1 and CDR2 are KGHSH and LQKENI. The CDR3 is 18 amino acids. V was shortened by 0 bases and J by 1 base, with 17 bases between the two germline ends. The CDR3 DNA is TGTGCCAGCTCACCACCGGGGGGAGGCAGGCCCCGCACAGATACGCAGTATTTT. It is translated as CASSPPGGGRPRTDTQYF. Looking up the rest from reference TRBV18 and TRBJ2-3 gives the full variable domain: NAGVMQNPRHLVRRRGQEARLRCSPMKGHSHVYWYRQLPEEGLKFMVYLQKENIIDESGMPKERFSAEFPKEGPSILRIQQVVRGDSAAYFCASSPPGGGRPRTDTQYFGPGTRLTVL.

The chain is built from TRBV11-2 and TRBJ1-1; possible D gene TRBD1, 5 bases. V gave up 3 bases and J gave up 11 bases, with 19 bases separating them. The germline gives CDR1 SGHAT, CDR2 FQNNGV. This CDR3 region has 14 residues. The CDR3 is CASSLIRTKGGAFF. DNA of the CDR3: TGTGCCAGCAGCTTGATCAGGACAAAGGGAGGTGCTTTCTTT.

The chain employs TRBV19 and TRBJ2-7; 7 nucleotides align to TRBD1. Germline V CDR1 and CDR2: LNHDA, SQIVND (reference sequence). This CDR3 has 14 amino acids. V gave up 3 bases and J gave up 2 bases; unmatched junction bases: 4. CDR3 loop: CASSIRQGAYEQYF. The CDR3 DNA sequence: TGTGCCAGTAGTATTCGGCAGGGGGCCTACGAGCAGTACTTC. Drawing the rest from reference TRBV19 and TRBJ2-7, the complete variable domain is DGGITQSPKYLFRKEGQNVTLSCEQNLNHDAMYWYRQDPGQGLRLIYYSQIVNDFQKGDIAEGYSVSREKKESFPLTVTSAQKNPTAFYLCASSIRQGAYEQYFGPGTRLTVT.

The chain uses TRBV10-1 and TRBJ1-4; D is unclear. This CDR3 comprises 14 residues. Germline assignment: CDR1 WNHNN and CDR2 SYGVQD (reference sequence). Between the trimmed V and J ends, which lost 2 bases and 7 bases, there was a span of 11 bases. The CDR3 here is CASSEAPSGEKLFF. The CDR3 DNA reads TGCGCCAGCAGTGAGGCCCCGTCGGGTGAAAAACTGTTTTTT.

The chain links TRBV19 to TRBJ2-2; 8 bases agree with TRBD2. CDR3 length: 15 amino acids. V lost 6 bases to trimming and J lost 4 bases; unmatched junction nucleotides: 7. Germline V gene lookup returns CDR1 LNHDA and CDR2 SQIVND (reference sequence). The CDR3 here is CASRVSGGPTGELFF. CDR3 sequence (DNA): TGTGCCAGTAGGGTCTCGGGAGGGCCCACCGGGGAGCTGTTTTTT.

The gene calls are TRBV30 and TRBJ1-2, with D hard to call. CDR3 size: 12 residues. V dropped 1 base and J dropped 4 bases, with 7 bases sitting between them. Germline V gene data show CDR1 as GTSNPN and CDR2 as SVGIG (reference sequence). CDR3 loop: CAWSASAYGYTF. The CDR3 nucleotides read TGTGCCTGGAGTGCCAGCGCCTATGGCTACACCTTC.

V gene TRBV7-9 combines with J gene TRBJ1-2, with D perhaps TRBD1 (6 bases). V was clipped by 5 bases and J by 7 bases, with 17 bases between them. Germline CDR1 is SEHNR and CDR2 is FQNEAQ (reference sequence). The CDR3 has 14 amino acids. Written as DNA, the CDR3 is TGTGCCAGCAGCGAATCAGGGGTTTTGGCTGGCTACACCTTC. Protein sequence: CASSESGVLAGYTF.

The chain combines TRBV11-2 with TRBJ1-6; 8 bases are shared with TRBD1. Germline lookup yields CDR1 SGHAT and CDR2 FQNNGV. The CDR3 consists of 15 residues. Trimming took 6 bases from V and 8 from J; bases not matched to a gene: 9. Here the CDR3 reads CASREIRGRDSPLHF. For the CDR3, the DNA is TGTGCCAGCAGAGAAATCAGGGGGCGTGATTCACCCCTCCACTTT.

The chain is built from TRBV11-2 and TRBJ2-5; 13 bases line up with TRBD2. The CDR3 contains 17 residues. The V segment lost 6 bases and the J segment 2 bases; nucleotides outside the gene matches: 9. Germline V gives CDR1 SGHAT, CDR2 FQNNGV. The CDR3 loop reads CASSTAQTSGGQETQYF. The CDR3 region has the DNA TGTGCCAGCAGTACAGCCCAGACTAGCGGGGGGCAAGAGACCCAGTACTTC.

This chain uses TRBV4-1 with TRBJ1-5; 7 positions match TRBD1. CDR1 is MGHRA and CDR2 is YSYEKL in the germline V gene. V gave up 0 bases and J gave up 7 bases; unmatched junction bases: 9. The CDR3 contains 16 residues. The chain's CDR3 is CASSQDHQGGHQPQHF. The CDR3 DNA follows: TGCGCCAGCAGCCAAGATCACCAGGGGGGACACCAGCCCCAGCATTTT.

V usage is TRBV5-4 and J usage is TRBJ2-1; 7 nucleotides align to TRBD2. The CDR3 spans 14 residues. The J segment lost 6 bases and the V segment lost 5 bases, leaving 8 bases of the junction unmatched. Germline-derived CDR1 and CDR2 are SGHNT and YYREEE (reference sequence). CDR3 sequence: CASRTTRGSNEQFF. The CDR3, as DNA: TGTGCCAGCAGGACAACGCGGGGGAGCAATGAGCAGTTCTTC.

V gene TRBV28 combines with J gene TRBJ2-7, with 9 bases that match TRBD1. The length of the CDR3 is 18 residues. After removal of 3 bases from V and 3 bases from J, the junction contained 15 bases not matched to a gene. Germline V gene data show CDR1 as MDHEN and CDR2 as SYDVKM. The CDR3 sequence: CASSLDRDRVLGSYEQYF. CDR3 sequence (DNA): TGTGCCAGCAGTTTGGACCGGGACAGGGTTCTTGGGAGCTACGAGCAGTACTTC.

The genes are TRBV28 and TRBJ1-4; D gene uncertain. The CDR3 is made up of 11 amino acids. CDR1 is MDHEN, CDR2 SYDVKM, per germline. Deletions cut 7 bases from V and 5 bases from J, with 5 bases between. The CDR3 bases are TGTGCCAGCACCCTCAATGAAAAACTGTTTTTT. Its protein product is CASTLNEKLFF. The full variable domain, in which reference TRBV28 and TRBJ1-4 provide the parts outside the CDR3, is DVKVTQSSRYLVKRTGEKVFLECVQDMDHENMFWYRQDPGLGLRLIYFSYDVKMKEKGDIPEGYSVSREKKERFSLILESASTNQTSMYLCASTLNEKLFFGSGTQLSVL.

In the case of this clone: At one boundary the junction diverges from the germline segment, which might be a read error. The chain combines TRBV10-2 with TRBJ1-5, with 7 bases that match TRBD1. This CDR3 is built from 12 residues. Germline V gene data show CDR1 as WSHSY and CDR2 as SAAADI. The CDR3 region is CASSESTRDRSF. DNA for the CDR3: TGCGCCAGCAGTGAGTCCACCCGGGACAGAAGTTTT.

This clone has a handful of counts. The rearrangement joins TRBV2 to TRBJ2-1; 7 bases map to TRBD2. V shed 1 base, J shed 4 bases, and the junction held 7 bases outside the gene matches. The CDR3 totals 16 residues. Germline values: CDR1 SNHLY, CDR2 FYNNEI. The CDR3 nucleotides are TGTGCCAGCAGTGAAGAGCTAGCGGACATATACAATGAGCAGTTCTTC. Translated, it gives CASSEELADIYNEQFF.

J is TRBJ1-6 and V is TRBV11-2; no firm D call. Germline CDR1 is SGHAT and CDR2 is FQNNGV. V dropped 3 bases and J dropped 3 bases, with 12 bases sitting between them. The CDR3 consists of 16 residues. The CDR3 DNA reads as TGTGCCAGCAGCTTCAACCGGGTGCTCTATAATTCACCCCTCCACTTT. Translating it yields CASSFNRVLYNSPLHF. The full variable domain, in which reference TRBV11-2 and TRBJ1-6 provide the parts outside the CDR3, is EAGVAQSPRYKIIEKRQSVAFWCNPISGHATLYWYQQILGQGPKLLIQFQNNGVVDDSQLPKDRFSAERLKGVDSTLKIQPAKLEDSAVYLCASSFNRVLYNSPLHFGNGTRLTVT.